This T cell receptor (beta chain) appears in the sequencing data of a study of cytomegalovirus exposure and HLA in healthy donors. The CDR3 loop spans 19 amino acids. The V gene lost 5 bases and the J gene lost 0 bases, with 23 bases spanning the gap. Germline V gene sequence: CDR1 PRHDT, CDR2 FYEKMQ (reference sequence). Study results and limitations: Using the classifier, cytomegalovirus status was reportedly diagnosed with high specificity and sensitivity. Later work found that TCR association rates differed between HLA loci; DRB1 had the most and HLA-C the fewest.

Note on this clone: The antigen remains unidentified.

PCR was performed using 60 Vbeta and 13 Jbeta primers. TCRdb keeps only in-frame clones here, not all; method: immunoSEQ multiplex PCR. The profile shows some 120,000 clones, 70% to 85% of them singletons. Sequenced material: PBMCs. The TCR originated in a middle-aged man in good health and CMV-seropositive. The chain couples TRBV13 to TRBJ2-1; D not certain. The DNA of the CDR3 is TGTGCCAGCAGCCCCACGGTATCCTCGCAATTTAGCTCCTACAATGAGCAGTTCTTC. This sequence encodes CASSPTVSSQFSSYNEQFF.